Below are 4 T cell receptor beta chains sequenced from a single sample in a study of T cell responses to AZD1222 COVID-19 vaccine. Some clones are missing from TCRdb's copy, which holds only in-frame ones; the method was immunoSEQ multiplex PCR. The table has around 130,000 clones, 89% seen once. Source: peripheral blood, taken 28 days after the second AZD1222 dose. The receptors come from an adult who received the AZD1222 COVID-19 vaccine.

The J gene is TRBJ2-2, the V gene TRBV5-4; D possibly corresponds to TRBD2 (7 bases). The germline V gene has CDR1 SGHNT and CDR2 YYREEE (reference sequence). Trimming left V 4 bases short and J 6 bases short, with 16 bases between. The CDR3 has 15 amino acids. CDR3 in DNA: TGTGCCAGCAGCCCCGGGGGGCCGGAGCCCGGGGAGCTGTTTTTT. Protein product: CASSPGGPEPGELFF.

The rearrangement uses TRBV5-1 and TRBJ2-2, with 8 bases fitting TRBD1. The CDR3 sequence is 15 residues long. With V trimmed by 4 bases and J by 7 bases, 9 bases remained unmatched. Germline CDR1 is SGHRS and CDR2 is YFSETQ. The CDR3 region has the DNA TGCGCCAGCAGCCCTGACAGGGGAGGAATCGGGGAGCTGTTTTTT. Translation gives CASSPDRGGIGELFF.

V gene TRBV19 combines with J gene TRBJ1-6, with 7 bases matching TRBD1. The germline CDR1 and CDR2 sequences are LNHDA and SQIVND (reference sequence). The V and J ends lost 5 bases and 4 bases, in that order; junction bases with no gene match: 5. This CDR3 is built from 15 residues. In nucleotides, the CDR3 is TGTGCCAGTAGTTTGGACAGGAATTATAATTCACCCCTCCACTTT. This gives the protein CASSLDRNYNSPLHF.

This clone has only one observation. The J gene is TRBJ1-1, the V gene TRBV13; no definite D call. Looked up from germline, CDR1 is PRHDT and CDR2 is FYEKMQ (reference sequence). The CDR3 consists of 13 residues. V was clipped by 5 bases and J by 8 bases, with 15 bases between them. The CDR3 nucleotides are TGTGCCAGCAGCCAGAGACGGACCACAGAAGCTTTCTTT. Its translation is CASSQRRTTEAFF.